This TCR beta chain was recorded in a study of tumor and adjacent non-tumor tissue in lung cancer. This clonotype appeared once. The junction differs from germline at one of its ends, possibly a read error. Germline CDR1 is SGHTA and CDR2 is FQGNSA. This CDR3 contains 14 residues. A modified ARM-PCR protocol with three rounds of nested PCR amplified TCRbeta. MiXCR was run by TCRdb on the multiplex PCR reads, yielding one entry per CDR3 protein. The data show roughly 74,000 distinct CDR3 sequences, less than 85% seen once. No cell sorting was done before RNA was extracted from the tissue. The normal lung tissue was taken more than 3 cm from the tumor edge.

This chain joins TRBV7-2 and TRBJ1-1; D not certain. This receptor was identified in a man between 65 and 80 years old with non-small cell lung cancer. The specimen sequenced was distant non-tumor lung tissue. CDR3 loop: CVSSLRGGDTEAFF. CDR3 bases: TGTGTCAGCAGCTTACGGGGAGGTGACACTGAAGCTTTCTTT.